The 8 T cell receptor beta chains given below trace back to one sample, sequenced in a study of T cell responses to AZD1222 COVID-19 vaccine. The data were produced by immunoSEQ multiplex PCR, yet TCRdb's version contains in-frame clones alone and is incomplete. The sample lists about 75,000 clones, about 87% occurring once. This sample comprised peripheral blood, obtained 28 days after the second dose of the MenACWY control vaccine. The receptors stem from an adult who received the MenACWY meningococcal vaccine as a control.

This rearrangement joins TRBV11-3 to TRBJ1-1; unclear D gene. The CDR3 is 13 residues long. From germline, CDR1 is SGHNT and CDR2 YENEEA. Trimming removed 3 bases at V and 1 base at J, with 6 bases between. CDR3 DNA: TGTGCCAGCAGCTTGTCTTCGAACACTGAAGCTTTCTTT. Translating gives CASSLSSNTEAFF.

V and J are TRBV15 and TRBJ1-4; 9 bases line up with TRBD1. Germline V lookup: CDR1 LNHNV, CDR2 YYDKDF (reference sequence). V lost 1 base and J lost 6; bases outside the gene matches: 6. CDR3 length: 16 amino acids. CDR3 sequence (DNA): TGTGCCACCAGCAGAGTTGCGACAGGGGGGGATGAAAAACTGTTTTTT. It specifies CATSRVATGGDEKLFF.

V gene TRBV6-5 combines with J gene TRBJ1-5, with unresolved D. The CDR3 is 14 residues long. Trimming stripped 0 bases from V and 7 bases from J, with 10 bases between. Looked up from germline, CDR1 is MNHEY and CDR2 is SVGAGI. The CDR3 nucleotides read TGTGCCAGCAGTTACTCGGGTCGCACCCAGCCCCAGCATTTT. This codes for CASSYSGRTQPQHF.

The sample holds one count of this clone. The genes are TRBV4-3 and TRBJ1-2; weak D call: TRBD1 (6 bases). The CDR3 sequence is 16 residues long. CDR1 and CDR2 from the germline V gene are LGHNA and YSLEER. Trimming took off 1 base at V and 0 bases at J, with 12 bases between the two ends. In nucleotides, the CDR3 is TGCGCCAGCAGCCAAGGGGCGACAGGAGCTAACTATGGCTACACCTTC. Translating gives CASSQGATGANYGYTF.

The chain employs TRBV15 and TRBJ1-1; 10 bases are a match to TRBD1. V was clipped by 4 bases and J by 7 bases; unmatched bases: 6. The CDR3 has 14 amino acids. Per the germline V gene, CDR1 is LNHNV and CDR2 is YYDKDF (reference sequence). The CDR3 is CATSIDRGLGEAFF. CDR3 bases: TGTGCCACCAGCATTGACAGGGGGCTTGGTGAAGCTTTCTTT.

This clone was seen a single time. The V and J genes are TRBV7-8 and TRBJ2-5, with 12 bases matching TRBD2. J was trimmed by 4 bases and V by 4 bases; bases with no gene match: 1. From germline, CDR1 is SGHVS and CDR2 FQNEAQ. This CDR3 is built from 14 residues. DNA for the CDR3: TGTGCCAGCAGCTCGGGACTAGCGGGAGAGACCCAGTACTTC. Translation gives CASSSGLAGETQYF.

J is TRBJ1-1 and V is TRBV19, with TRBD1 identical over 7 bases. The germline V gene encodes CDR1 LNHDA and CDR2 SQIVND (reference sequence). V shed 6 bases and J 7 bases; nucleotides not matched to a gene: 11. The CDR3 totals 14 residues. CDR3 sequence: CASSPPDRADEAFF. The DNA of the CDR3 is TGTGCCAGTAGCCCCCCCGACAGGGCTGATGAAGCTTTCTTT.

The chain links TRBV18 to TRBJ2-1; tentatively, D is TRBD2 (7 bases). The V gene lost 3 bases and the J gene lost 5 bases, with 17 bases spanning the gap. The CDR3 length is 16 residues. Germline CDR1 is KGHSH and CDR2 is LQKENI. The CDR3 DNA sequence: TGTGCCAGCTCACCTCCGCCGGGGGGCTTAAACAATGAGCAGTTCTTC. It yields the protein CASSPPPGGLNNEQFF.